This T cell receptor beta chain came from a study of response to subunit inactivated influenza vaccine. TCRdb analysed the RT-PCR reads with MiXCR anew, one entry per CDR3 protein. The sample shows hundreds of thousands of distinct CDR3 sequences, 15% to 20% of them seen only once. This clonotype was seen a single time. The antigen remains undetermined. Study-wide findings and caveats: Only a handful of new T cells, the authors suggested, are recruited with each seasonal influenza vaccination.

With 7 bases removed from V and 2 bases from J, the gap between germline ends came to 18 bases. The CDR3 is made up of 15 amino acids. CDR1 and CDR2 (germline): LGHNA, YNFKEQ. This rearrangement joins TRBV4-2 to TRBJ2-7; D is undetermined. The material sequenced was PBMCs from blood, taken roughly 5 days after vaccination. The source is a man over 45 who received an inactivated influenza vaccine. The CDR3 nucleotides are TGTGCCAGCACCCTAAGCGCAGGTCCCACCTACGAGCAGTACTTC. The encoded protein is CASTLSAGPTYEQYF.